Listed here are 11 T cell receptor beta chains from one sample, sequenced in a study of T cell repertoires in cytomegalovirus infection. Each CDR3 protein gets one entry after TCRdb re-called the reads with MiXCR. The sample yields about 740,000 distinct CDR3 sequences, 35% to 45% seen once. The sequenced material came from PBMCs. The receptors derive from a human donor in good health (CMV status not recorded). Some clones in this sample may be carry-over from other donors' samples.

This sequence joins TRBV7-9 and TRBJ2-7, with D perhaps TRBD1 (6 bases). Germline-derived CDR1 and CDR2 are SEHNR and FQNEAQ (reference sequence). Trimming took 7 bases from V and 4 from J, leaving 11 bases between them. CDR3 length: 12 residues. The CDR3 here is CASTATGYEQYF. The CDR3 coding sequence is TGTGCCAGCACCGCAACAGGGTACGAGCAGTACTTC.

This clonotype was observed a few times. The chain couples TRBV12-3 or TRBV12-4 to TRBJ1-6, with 9 bases identical to TRBD1. V was pared by 7 bases and J by 4 bases, with 5 bases of the junction left unmatched. This CDR3 is built from 15 residues. The CDR3 DNA is TGTGCCAGCAACCTGGACAGGGGATATAATTCACCCCTCCACTTT. Residues: CASNLDRGYNSPLHF.

This clonotype was counted between two and nine times. This sequence may be a read error, since a much larger clone differs from it by one base. V usage is TRBV28 and J usage is TRBJ1-4, with no clear D. Germline CDR1 is MDHEN and CDR2 is SYDVKM. The CDR3 length is 17 residues. The CDR3 reads CASSPPLTAYYNENLFF. CDR3 in DNA: TGTGCCAGCAGTCCTCCCCTCACGGCCTATTATAATGAAAATCTGTTTTTT.

J is TRBJ1-2 and V is TRBV7-9; unclear D gene. Per the germline V gene, CDR1 is SEHNR and CDR2 is FQNEAQ (reference sequence). V was clipped by 1 base and J by 10 bases, with 10 bases between them. The CDR3 has 12 residues. Here the CDR3 DNA reads TGTGCCAGCAGCTTAGGAGGGATTGTCTACACCTTC. This encodes CASSLGGIVYTF.

This chain joins TRBV11-2 and TRBJ2-2; D gene uncertain. V gave up 6 bases and J gave up 1 base, with 9 bases separating them. The CDR3 has 14 amino acids. Germline V gene lookup returns CDR1 SGHAT and CDR2 FQNNGV. CDR3 amino acids: CASSNYLNTGELFF. The CDR3 coding sequence is TGTGCCAGCAGTAATTACCTGAACACCGGGGAGCTGTTTTTT.

This clonotype was picked up a small number of times. The CDR3 is CASSPSGNSWTDTQYF. DNA for the CDR3: TGTGCCAGCAGCCCGTCTGGGAACTCTTGGACAGATACGCAGTATTTT. The V call is TRBV9, the J call TRBJ2-3; no reliable D call. Between the trimmed V and J ends, which lost 4 bases and 3 bases, there was a span of 18 bases. This CDR3 spans 16 amino acids. Germline CDR1 and CDR2: SGDLS and YYNGEE.

CDR3 in amino acids: CASSFRGSPGLGYTF. The CDR3 nucleotides read TGTGCCAGCAGTTTCAGAGGGTCCCCAGGGCTCGGCTACACCTTC. The genes are TRBV12-3 or TRBV12-4 and TRBJ1-2; D may be TRBD1 (5 bases). The CDR3 runs to 15 residues. Trimming left V 3 bases short and J 8 bases short, with 19 bases between.

This clonotype has a count of ten or more. The V and J genes are TRBV7-2 and TRBJ1-1, with D perhaps TRBD1 (5 bases). The CDR3 consists of 14 residues. V was shortened by 6 bases and J by 2 bases, with 13 bases between the two germline ends. CDR1 is SGHTA and CDR2 is FQGNSA in the germline V gene. CDR3 sequence (DNA): TGTGCCAGCAGATCCCGCAGGGTTAACACTGAAGCTTTCTTT. Translated: CASRSRRVNTEAFF.

Comments on this clonotype: At one end the junction does not follow the germline gene, possibly because of a read error. The chain recombines TRBV4-1 with TRBJ2-2, with D maybe TRBD1 (7 bases). Germline loops: CDR1 MGHRA, CDR2 YSYEKL. There are 14 residues in the CDR3. The CDR3 protein is CASSQVEGALELFF. The CDR3 bases are TGTGCCAGCAGCCAAGTGGAGGGGGCCTTGGAGCTTTTTTTT.

The V call is TRBV15, the J call TRBJ2-3; TRBD2 matches 7 bases. Trimming at V came to 4 bases and at J to 3 bases, leaving 7 bases not matched to a gene. Germline V lookup: CDR1 LNHNV, CDR2 YYDKDF (reference sequence). The CDR3 covers 15 residues. The CDR3 region is CATSILTSRTDTQYF. Here the CDR3 DNA reads TGTGCCACCAGCATCCTGACTAGCCGGACAGATACGCAGTATTTT.

This clonotype was counted many times. CDR3 sequence (DNA): TGCAGCGTTGACTACACCGGACGCACTACGGATACGCAGTATTTT. Its translation is CSVDYTGRTTDTQYF. The rearrangement links TRBV29-1 to TRBJ2-3; D gene unclear. The V gene's germline CDR1 is SQVTM and CDR2 ANQGSEA. V lost 3 bases and J lost 6, with 19 bases in between. The CDR3 extends over 15 amino acids.